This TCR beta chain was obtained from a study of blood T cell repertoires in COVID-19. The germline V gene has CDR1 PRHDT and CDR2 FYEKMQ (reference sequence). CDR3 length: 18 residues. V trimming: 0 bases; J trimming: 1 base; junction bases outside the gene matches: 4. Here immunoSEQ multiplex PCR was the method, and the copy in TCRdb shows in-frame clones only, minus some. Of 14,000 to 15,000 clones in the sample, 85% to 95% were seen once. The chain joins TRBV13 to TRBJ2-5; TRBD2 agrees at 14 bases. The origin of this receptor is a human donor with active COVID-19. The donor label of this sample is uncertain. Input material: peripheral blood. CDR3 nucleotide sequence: TGTGCCAGCAGCTTAGGCAGGACTAGCGGGGGGTTCCAAGAGACCCAGTACTTC. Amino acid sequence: CASSLGRTSGGFQETQYF.